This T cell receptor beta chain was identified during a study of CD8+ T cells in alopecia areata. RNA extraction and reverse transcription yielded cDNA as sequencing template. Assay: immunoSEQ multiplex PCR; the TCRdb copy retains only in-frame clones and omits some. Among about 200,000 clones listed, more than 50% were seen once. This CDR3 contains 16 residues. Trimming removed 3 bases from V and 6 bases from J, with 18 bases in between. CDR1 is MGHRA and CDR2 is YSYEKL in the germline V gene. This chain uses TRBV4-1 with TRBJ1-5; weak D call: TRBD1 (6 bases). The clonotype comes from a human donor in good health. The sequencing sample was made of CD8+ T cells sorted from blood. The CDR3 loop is CASSQNSAGATQPQHF. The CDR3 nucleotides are TGCGCCAGCAGCCAGAACTCGGCAGGGGCCACTCAGCCCCAGCATTTT.